This T cell receptor (beta chain) was profiled in a study of blood T cell repertoires in COVID-19. The wider study: PBMCs, B-cell-depleted T cells, or T cells provided the cDNA or gDNA that made up the material.

Only in-frame clones appear in the TCRdb table, and some are missing; sequencing was by immunoSEQ multiplex PCR. This table has 75,000 to 90,000 clones, 80% appearing once. The CDR3 has 13 amino acids. From germline, CDR1 is SEHNR and CDR2 FQNEAQ (reference sequence). Trimming removed 0 bases from V and 7 bases from J, with 9 bases in between. The chain carries TRBV7-9 and TRBJ1-1; unclear D gene. The clonotype was recovered from a woman in her seventies with acute or convalescent COVID-19. Sequencing was performed on peripheral blood. As DNA, the CDR3 is TGTGCCAGCAGCTTAGCCACAGCGGGTGAAGCTTTCTTT. Residues: CASSLATAGEAFF.